Presented here are 10 T cell receptor beta chains from one specimen sequenced in a study of CXCR3 chemokines and chemotherapy response in bladder cancer. Each CDR3 protein is one row after TCRdb ran MiXCR on the PCR reads. This repertoire shows more than 4,500 distinct CDR3 sequences, approximately 15% found once; its top ten account for around 10%. This material was obtained from a patient whose treatment included neoadjuvant chemotherapy. These receptors all stem from a human donor with bladder cancer that responded to neoadjuvant chemotherapy.

In its sample, this clonotype was seen many times. The rearrangement joins TRBV7-9 to TRBJ2-7; the D call may be TRBD1 or TRBD2 (5 bases each). The CDR3 runs 16 residues. Looked up from germline, CDR1 is SEHNR and CDR2 is FQNEAQ (reference sequence). V gave up 4 bases and J gave up 5 bases, with 21 bases separating them. The DNA for the CDR3 is TGTGCCAGCAGCTGGTTGCCGACCCTGGGGGAGAACGAGCAGTACTTC. Protein product: CASSWLPTLGENEQYF.

Relative to its sample, this clonotype is large. The chain links TRBV19 to TRBJ2-4, with D possibly TRBD1 on 6 matching bases. This CDR3 comprises 14 residues. V was trimmed by 4 bases and J by 1 base, leaving 8 bases between them. Looked up from germline, CDR1 is LNHDA and CDR2 is SQIVND (reference sequence). Here the CDR3 DNA reads TGTGCCAGTAGTAGAGGACAGGCCAAAAACATTCAGTACTTC. Residues: CASSRGQAKNIQYF.

This clonotype appeared many times. The J gene is TRBJ2-1, the V gene TRBV6-5, with 8 positions matching TRBD2. CDR1 is MNHEY and CDR2 is SVGAGI in the germline V gene. This CDR3 region has 14 residues. Unmatched junction bases numbered 6, after V lost 4 bases and J lost 7 bases. DNA of the CDR3: TGTGCCAGCAGTTGGGAGCGGGAGCGGAATGAGCAGTTCTTC. Protein product: CASSWERERNEQFF.

By sample fraction, this clonotype is medium-sized (0.01 to 0.1%). The chain combines TRBV6-6 with TRBJ2-3; D ambiguous. V dropped 6 bases and J dropped 4 bases, with 8 bases sitting between them. CDR1 and CDR2 (germline): MNHNY, SVGAGI (reference sequence). This CDR3 has 12 residues. Here the CDR3 reads CASRTPSDTQYF. The CDR3 region has the DNA TGTGCCAGCAGAACCCCATCAGATACGCAGTATTTT.

This chain joins TRBV20-1 and TRBJ2-3; 7 bases line up with TRBD2. CDR1 DFQATT and CDR2 SNEGSKA come from the germline V gene (reference sequence). The CDR3 length is 16 residues. Trimming took 0 bases from V and 3 from J; bases not matched to a gene: 9. CDR3 amino acids: CSARDRRTSATDTQYF. CDR3 nucleotide sequence: TGCAGTGCTAGAGATCGGAGGACTAGTGCTACAGATACGCAGTATTTT.

This clonotype occurred many times. The chain has TRBV18 and TRBJ2-7; possibly TRBD1 for D (5 bases). Trimming stripped 2 bases from V and 3 bases from J, with 14 bases between. The CDR3 length is 15 residues. In germline, CDR1 is KGHSH, CDR2 LQKENI. The CDR3 DNA follows: TGTGCCAGCTCACCAACCCAACAGGCCTTCTACGAGCAGTACTTC. Its protein product is CASSPTQQAFYEQYF.

This clonotype is termed medium-sized (0.01 to 0.1%). This sequence joins TRBV19 and TRBJ1-2; perhaps TRBD1 as D (6 bases). V shed 6 bases and J shed 1 base, with 15 bases lying between them. The CDR3 sequence is 15 residues long. Germline V gene sequence: CDR1 LNHDA, CDR2 SQIVND (reference sequence). DNA of the CDR3: TGTGCCAGTAGCTATGGCGGGACACTTAACTATGGCTACACCTTC. It translates to CASSYGGTLNYGYTF. Full variable domain (rest looked up from reference TRBV19 and TRBJ1-2): DGGITQSPKYLFRKEGQNVTLSCEQNLNHDAMYWYRQDPGQGLRLIYYSQIVNDFQKGDIAEGYSVSREKKESFPLTVTSAQKNPTAFYLCASSYGGTLNYGYTFGSGTRLTVV.

There are many counts of this clonotype. As DNA, the CDR3 is TGCAGTGCTCTCAACAGGGGAGGAGGGGCAGGGGGTGAGCAGTTCTTC. As protein: CSALNRGGGAGGEQFF. This chain connects TRBV20-1 to TRBJ2-1; possibly TRBD1 for D (7 bases). This CDR3 is built from 16 residues. V lost 5 bases to trimming and J lost 9 bases, with 26 bases between them. Germline values: CDR1 DFQATT, CDR2 SNEGSKA (reference sequence).

This clonotype is judged medium-sized. This chain links TRBV19 with TRBJ2-3; 8 bases are a match to TRBD2. The CDR3 consists of 13 residues. Unmatched junction bases numbered 5, after V lost 9 bases and J lost 3 bases. The germline V gene has CDR1 LNHDA and CDR2 SQIVND (reference sequence). DNA for the CDR3: TGTGCCAGCAGACCGGGGGGGACAGATACGCAGTATTTT. It specifies CASRPGGTDTQYF.

This clonotype appeared many times. This chain uses TRBV19 with TRBJ1-4; tentatively, D is TRBD1 (5 bases). Between the trimmed V and J ends, which lost 3 bases and 0 bases, there was a span of 8 bases. The CDR3 has 15 amino acids. CDR1 and CDR2 (germline): LNHDA, SQIVND (reference sequence). CDR3 loop: CASSMGTATNEKLFF. In DNA, the CDR3 is TGTGCCAGTAGTATGGGGACGGCAACTAATGAAAAACTGTTTTTT.